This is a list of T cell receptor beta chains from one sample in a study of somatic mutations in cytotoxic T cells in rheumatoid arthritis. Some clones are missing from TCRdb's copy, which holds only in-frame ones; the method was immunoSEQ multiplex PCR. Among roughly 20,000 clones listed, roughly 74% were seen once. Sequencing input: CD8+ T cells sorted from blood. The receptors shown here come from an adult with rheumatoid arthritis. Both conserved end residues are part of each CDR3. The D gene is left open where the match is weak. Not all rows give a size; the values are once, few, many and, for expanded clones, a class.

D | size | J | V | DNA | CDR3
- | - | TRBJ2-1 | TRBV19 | TGTGCCAGTACCCCCCGGCTACTCCCCTCCTACAATGAGCAGTTCTTC | CASTPRLLPSYNEQFF
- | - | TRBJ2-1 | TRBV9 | TGTGCCAGCAGCCCAGGGGGGGGGCCCTACAATGAGCAGTTCTTC | CASSPGGGPYNEQFF
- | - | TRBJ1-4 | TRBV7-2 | TGTGCCAGCAGACCCGGGACATTCCGAAATGAAAAACTGTTTTTT | CASRPGTFRNEKLFF
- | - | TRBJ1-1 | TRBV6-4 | TGTGCCAGCAGTGATGACTCCGGCGGAGGGAACACTGAAGCTTTCTTT | CASSDDSGGGNTEAFF
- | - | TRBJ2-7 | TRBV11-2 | TGTGCCAGCAGCTTAAACAGGGACGAGCAGTACTTC | CASSLNRDEQYF
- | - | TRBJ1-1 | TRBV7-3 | TGTGCCAGCAGCTTAGACGGGGGGATAGGCACTGAAGCTTTCTTT | CASSLDGGIGTEAFF
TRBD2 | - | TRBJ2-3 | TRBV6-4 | TGTGCCACCGGGGGGGTAGCGGGAGAACGAGATACGCAGTATTTT | CATGGVAGERDTQYF
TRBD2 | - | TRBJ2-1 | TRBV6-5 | TGTGCCAGCAGTTATCCCGGGAGGGAGCAGTTCTTC | CASSYPGREQFF
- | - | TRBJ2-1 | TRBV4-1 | TGCGCCAGCAGCCCAGGTCAGGAAAATGAGCAGTTCTTC | CASSPGQENEQFF
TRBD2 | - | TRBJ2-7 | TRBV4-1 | TGCGCCAGCAGCCAAGATAGTGGGACTATTACCTACGAGCAGTACTTC | CASSQDSGTITYEQYF
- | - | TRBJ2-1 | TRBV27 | TGTGCCAGCAGTTTATTTCTAGTCGGTGAGCAGTTCTTC | CASSLFLVGEQFF
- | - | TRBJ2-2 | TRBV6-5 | TGTGCCAGCAGCCTGACAGCGCTCGGGGAGCTGTTTTTT | CASSLTALGELFF
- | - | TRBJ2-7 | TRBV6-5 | TGTGCCAGCAGTTACTCTTTCGCGGAAACCTTCTACGAGCAGTACTTC | CASSYSFAETFYEQYF
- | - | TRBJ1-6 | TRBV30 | TGTGCCTGGAGTGGGGGGGCGAATTCACCCCTCCACTTT | CAWSGGANSPLHF
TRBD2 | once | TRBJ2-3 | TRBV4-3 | TGCGCCAGCAGCCAAGAAGAGACTCGACTAGCGGGGGGGCGGAGCACAGATACGCAGTATTTT | CASSQEETRLAGGRSTDTQYF
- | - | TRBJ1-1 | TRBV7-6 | TGTGCCAGCAGCCCTGGGACGGCTAACACTGAAGCTTTCTTT | CASSPGTANTEAFF
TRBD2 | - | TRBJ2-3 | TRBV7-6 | TGTGCCAGCAGCACCCCCAGGACTAGCGGGGCCCAAAGCACAGATACGCAGTATTTT | CASSTPRTSGAQSTDTQYF
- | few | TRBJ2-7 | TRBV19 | TGTGCCAGTAGTATCTCGGCGGACCGCTCCTACGAGCAGTACTTC | CASSISADRSYEQYF
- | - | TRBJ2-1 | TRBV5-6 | TGTGCCAGCAGCCCTGAGATAATAGGGGGACCCTCCTACAATGAGCAGTTCTTC | CASSPEIIGGPSYNEQFF
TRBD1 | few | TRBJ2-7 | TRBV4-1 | TGCGCCAGCAGCCAAGCGGGACAGGTCCAGAAGCAGTACTTC | CASSQAGQVQKQYF
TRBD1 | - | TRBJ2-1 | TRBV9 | TGTGCCAGCAGCGCCGGGACAGGGGGCGGGAATGAGCAGTTCTTC | CASSAGTGGGNEQFF
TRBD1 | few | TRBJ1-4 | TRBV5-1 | TGCGCCAGCAGCTCGGGACAGGCGATTAATGAAAAACTGTTTTTT | CASSSGQAINEKLFF
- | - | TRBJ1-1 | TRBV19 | TGTGCCAGTAGTATGGTTGGTATCTGGGTTGAAGCTTTCTTT | CASSMVGIWVEAFF
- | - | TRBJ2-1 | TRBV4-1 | TGCGCCAGCAGCCAAGGCGTTGCGGGGAGCTCCTACAATGAGCAGTTCTTC | CASSQGVAGSSYNEQFF
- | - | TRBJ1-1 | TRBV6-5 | TGTGCCAGCAGCCCTCTACTAGGGGGGAACACTGAAGCTTTCTTT | CASSPLLGGNTEAFF
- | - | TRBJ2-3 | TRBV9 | TGTGCCAGCAGCGTACGGGATACGCAGTATTTT | CASSVRDTQYF
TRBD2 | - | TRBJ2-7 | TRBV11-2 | TGTGCCAGCAGCACTAGCGGGGGGGCCTACGAGCAGTACTTC | CASSTSGGAYEQYF
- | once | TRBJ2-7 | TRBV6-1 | TGTGCCAGCAGTGAAGCTGGAGGTTTAGGCGAGCAGTACTTC | CASSEAGGLGEQYF
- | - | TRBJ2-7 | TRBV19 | TGTGCCAGTAGTATAGTGTGGCGGTCCGACTACGAGCAGTACTTC | CASSIVWRSDYEQYF
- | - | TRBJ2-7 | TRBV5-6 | TGTGCCAGCAGCAAAAATCCCACACTATACGAGCAGTACTTC | CASSKNPTLYEQYF
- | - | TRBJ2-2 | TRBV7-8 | TGTGCCAGCAGCTTAGTAGGCGTTCAAATAGGAACCGGGGAGCTGTTTTTT | CASSLVGVQIGTGELFF
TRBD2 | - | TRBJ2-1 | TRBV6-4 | TGTGCCAGCAGTGATGTCGGGGGGGGCCACAATGAGCAGTTCTTC | CASSDVGGGHNEQFF
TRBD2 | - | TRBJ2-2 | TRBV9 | TGTGCCAGCAGCGTCGGGACTAGCGAAACCGGGGAGCTGTTTTTT | CASSVGTSETGELFF
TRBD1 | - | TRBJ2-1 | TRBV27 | TGTGCCAGCAGTTTGACAGGGTTCGCCAGTGTCAATGAGCAGTTCTTC | CASSLTGFASVNEQFF
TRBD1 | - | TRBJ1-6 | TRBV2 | TGTGCCAGCAGTGAAGGGACAGGCCCCAATTCACCCCTCCACTTT | CASSEGTGPNSPLHF
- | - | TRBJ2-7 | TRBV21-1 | TGTGCCAGCAGCAAAAATGCGGCAAGACCCTACGAGCAGTACTTC | CASSKNAARPYEQYF
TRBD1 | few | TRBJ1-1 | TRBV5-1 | TGCGCCAGCAGCGGGGGACAGGAGAACACTGAAGCTTTCTTT | CASSGGQENTEAFF
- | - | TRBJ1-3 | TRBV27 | TGTGCCAGCAGTCCGAATTGGATCGGCTCTGGAAACACCATATATTTT | CASSPNWIGSGNTIYF
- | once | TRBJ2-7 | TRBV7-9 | TGTGCCAGCAGCTTAGTTAGTTACGAGCAGTACTTC | CASSLVSYEQYF
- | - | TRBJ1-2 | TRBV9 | TGTGCCAGCAGCGTAGTGGAAGGCGACTATGGCTACACCTTC | CASSVVEGDYGYTF
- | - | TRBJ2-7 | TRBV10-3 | TGTGCCATACGAGGGACTGGGCGTGATGAGCAGTACTTC | CAIRGTGRDEQYF
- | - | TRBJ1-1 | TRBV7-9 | TGTGCCAGCAGCTTAGGGCACGGGGGCACTGAAGCTTTCTTT | CASSLGHGGTEAFF
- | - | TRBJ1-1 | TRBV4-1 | TGCGCCAGCAGCCAGTCGAGTAACATGAACACTGAAGCTTTCTTT | CASSQSSNMNTEAFF
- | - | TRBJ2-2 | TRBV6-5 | TGTGCCAGCAGTTATGGGTCGTCCACCGGGGAGCTGTTTTTT | CASSYGSSTGELFF
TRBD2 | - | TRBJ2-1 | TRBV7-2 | TGTGCCAGCAGGGACGTAGCGGGAAGCTCCTACAATGAGCAGTTCTTC | CASRDVAGSSYNEQFF